Shown below are 26 T cell receptor beta chains from a single sample sequenced in a study of T cell repertoires in cytomegalovirus infection. No antigen is known for these receptors. TCRdb reprocessed the reads with MiXCR, giving one entry per CDR3 protein. The sample includes about 770,000 distinct CDR3 sequences, 25% to 35% of them seen just once. The source was cultured CD8+ T cells from PBMCs, collected from culture after CMV antigen stimulation. These TCRs come from a human donor in good health (CMV status not recorded). Some clones in this sample may be carry-over from other donors' samples.

This clonotype was picked up a small number of times. The chain carries TRBV7-2 and TRBJ2-1; 7 bases fit TRBD1. Germline-derived CDR1 and CDR2 are SGHTA and FQGNSA. The CDR3 is made up of 17 amino acids. Trimming at V came to 1 base and at J to 4 bases, leaving 10 bases not matched to a gene. CDR3 loop: CASSLGPSGTVYNEQFF. In DNA, the CDR3 is TGTGCCAGCAGCTTAGGGCCCTCCGGGACAGTTTACAATGAGCAGTTCTTC.

This clonotype came up a few times. The J gene is TRBJ2-7, the V gene TRBV7-9; D possibly uses TRBD1 or TRBD2 (5 bases each). Between the trimmed V and J ends, which lost 2 bases and 0 bases, there was a span of 11 bases. The CDR3 length is 15 residues. The germline V gene has CDR1 SEHNR and CDR2 FQNEAQ (reference sequence). CDR3 amino acids: CASSLRTGTSYEQYF. Written as DNA, the CDR3 is TGTGCCAGCAGCTTAAGGACGGGGACCTCCTACGAGCAGTACTTC.

The chain links TRBV6-1 to TRBJ2-1; D remains ambiguous. In germline, CDR1 is MNHNS, CDR2 SASEGT. Trimming took off 6 bases at V and 7 bases at J, with 10 bases between the two ends. CDR3 length: 12 residues. CDR3 protein: CASSMDLNEQFF. CDR3 nucleotides: TGTGCCAGCAGCATGGACCTGAATGAGCAGTTCTTC.

This CDR3 reads CASSLTIGVVNQPQHF. CDR3 nucleotides: TGTGCCAGCAGCTTAACGATCGGGGTCGTTAATCAGCCCCAGCATTTT. The chain uses TRBV7-6 and TRBJ1-5, with unresolved D. CDR3 size: 16 residues. Per the germline V gene, CDR1 is SGHVS and CDR2 is FNYEAQ. V was clipped by 2 bases and J by 4 bases, with 15 bases between them.

A word on this clonotype: Being one base from a much bigger clone, this may be a read error. The V call is TRBV4-3, the J call TRBJ2-1; 12 nucleotides align to TRBD1. CDR1 LGHNA and CDR2 YSLEER come from the germline V gene. Losses at the gene ends were 4 bases for V and 12 bases for J; bases not matched to a gene: 13. The CDR3 loop spans 16 amino acids. CDR3: CASSLQRDRGRDVQFF. The CDR3 nucleotides read TGCGCCAGCAGCCTTCAAAGGGACAGGGGGCGTGATGTGCAGTTCTTC.

This clonotype occurred a few times. The rearrangement links TRBV7-9 to TRBJ1-1; D is ambiguous. CDR1 is SEHNR, CDR2 FQNEAQ, per germline (reference sequence). The CDR3 sequence is 17 residues long. V was trimmed by 5 bases and J by 5 bases, leaving 24 bases between them. The CDR3 sequence is CASSLTPVGQGRTEAFF. The DNA for the CDR3 is TGTGCCAGCAGCCTCACCCCGGTAGGGCAAGGGAGAACTGAAGCTTTCTTT.

The chain links TRBV7-9 to TRBJ1-2, with a weak D call TRBD1 (5 bases). The V end lost 5 bases, the J end lost 5 bases, and 21 bases lay between the germline ends. The germline gives CDR1 SEHNR, CDR2 FQNEAQ (reference sequence). The length of the CDR3 is 16 residues. As DNA, the CDR3 is TGTGCCAGCAGCCCCGGCGGGGGAGGCACATCATATGGCTACACCTTC. Encoded protein: CASSPGGGGTSYGYTF.

This clonotype was recorded a few times. The genes are TRBV6-1 and TRBJ2-1; the D gene could be TRBD1 or TRBD2 (5 bases each). Germline lookup yields CDR1 MNHNS and CDR2 SASEGT. CDR3 length: 11 residues. V was trimmed by 2 bases and J by 13 bases, leaving 9 bases between them. CDR3 bases: TGTGCCAGCAGTGAAAGGTGGGACCAGTTCTTC. Its protein is CASSERWDQFF.

This chain links TRBV7-9 with TRBJ1-2; D unresolved. This CDR3 region has 14 residues. V lost 6 bases, J lost 2 bases, and 13 bases lay in between. CDR1 and CDR2 from the germline V gene are SEHNR and FQNEAQ (reference sequence). The CDR3 here is CASRPDGPNYGYTF. The CDR3 nucleotides are TGTGCCAGCAGACCTGACGGCCCAAACTATGGCTACACCTTC.

This clonotype was observed a handful of times. The V call is TRBV7-3, the J call TRBJ2-3; 13 nucleotides agree with TRBD2. The V gene end was trimmed by 5 bases and the J gene end by 6 bases; junction bases not matched to a gene: 14. This CDR3 region has 18 residues. The germline CDR1 and CDR2 sequences are SGHTA and FQGTGA. CDR3 nucleotide sequence: TGTGCCAGCAGCCCAGATCTGACTAGCGGGGGGCCGGGTGATACGCAGTATTTT. It yields the protein CASSPDLTSGGPGDTQYF.

The CDR3 DNA follows: TGTGCCAGCTCACCCGAAGGACTGCGGGACAACTCCTACGAGCAGTACTTC. Its translation: CASSPEGLRDNSYEQYF. V and J are TRBV18 and TRBJ2-7; D tentatively fits TRBD1 or TRBD2 (6 bases each). The germline gives CDR1 KGHSH, CDR2 LQKENI. The CDR3 sequence is 17 residues long. V lost 3 bases and J lost 0, with 18 bases in between.

This clonotype appeared a few times. The J gene is TRBJ2-3, the V gene TRBV7-6, with D maybe TRBD2 (6 bases). V was shortened by 5 bases and J by 3 bases, with 18 bases between the two germline ends. This CDR3 contains 16 residues. Looked up from germline, CDR1 is SGHVS and CDR2 is FNYEAQ. In nucleotides, the CDR3 is TGTGCCAGCAGCCCGCCGGGGGTACAAGGGACAGATACGCAGTATTTT. Encoded protein: CASSPPGVQGTDTQYF.

V is TRBV5-8 and J is TRBJ1-2; D gene unclear. The V end lost 0 bases, the J end lost 0 bases, and 15 bases lay between the germline ends. Germline CDR1 is SGHTS and CDR2 is YDEGEE. CDR3 length: 17 amino acids. DNA of the CDR3: TGTGCCAGCAGCTTGGTGGGCCTCAGCTTGGCTAACTATGGCTACACCTTC. Translation gives CASSLVGLSLANYGYTF.

This clonotype has ten or more counts. The chain employs TRBV7-8 and TRBJ1-4; D unclear. The CDR3 extends over 15 amino acids. Germline V CDR1 and CDR2: SGHVS, FQNEAQ. V was shortened by 1 base and J by 4 bases, with 10 bases between the two germline ends. Written as DNA, the CDR3 is TGTGCCAGCAGCTTAGGTAGACAACGTAATGAAAAACTGTTTTTT. Translated, it gives CASSLGRQRNEKLFF.

This clonotype was detected only a few times. The chain combines TRBV6-5 with TRBJ2-7; the match to TRBD1 covers 7 bases. CDR3 size: 15 residues. The germline gives CDR1 MNHEY, CDR2 SVGAGI. The V segment lost 4 bases and the J segment 2 bases; nucleotides outside the gene matches: 8. CDR3 in DNA: TGTGCCAGCAGTTCCCCCGGGACAGTCACCTACGAGCAGTACTTC. Encoded protein: CASSSPGTVTYEQYF.

This clonotype was detected a few times. The chain links TRBV11-2 to TRBJ1-6, with a tentative D call TRBD1 (6 bases). Germline V CDR1 and CDR2: SGHAT, FQNNGV. The CDR3 extends over 14 amino acids. V lost 5 bases, J lost 7 bases, and 12 bases lay in between. Here the CDR3 DNA reads TGTGCCAGCAGCCCGGACAGACTAAATTCACCCCTCCACTTT. Translating gives CASSPDRLNSPLHF.

The chain links TRBV27 to TRBJ1-5, with D maybe TRBD1 (6 bases). The V and J ends lost 6 bases and 6 bases respectively, with 12 bases between them. This CDR3 has 13 amino acids. Germline V gives CDR1 MNHEY, CDR2 SMNVEV (reference sequence). As DNA, the CDR3 is TGTGCCAGCAGAGGGGGTGCGGGTCAGCCCCAGCATTTT. Protein product: CASRGGAGQPQHF.

V and J are TRBV6-1 and TRBJ2-3; D ambiguous. From germline, CDR1 is MNHNS and CDR2 SASEGT. V was clipped by 10 bases and J by 2 bases, with 10 bases between them. The CDR3 has 12 residues. CDR3 bases: TGTGCCATCCTGACGGACACAGATACGCAGTATTTT. Protein: CAILTDTDTQYF.

This clonotype appeared once. CDR3 sequence: CASSLGGGIEQFF. DNA of the CDR3: TGTGCCAGCAGCTTAGGAGGGGGCATTGAGCAGTTCTTC. The rearrangement links TRBV7-9 to TRBJ2-1, with 7 bases fitting TRBD1. Germline trimming cut 1 base from V and 9 bases from J; bases unmatched to any gene: 3. This CDR3 spans 13 amino acids. In germline, CDR1 is SEHNR, CDR2 FQNEAQ (reference sequence).

The rearrangement uses TRBV12-3 or TRBV12-4 and TRBJ2-3; the match to TRBD2 covers 8 bases. V shed 3 bases and J 1 base; nucleotides not matched to a gene: 3. This CDR3 is built from 15 residues. The CDR3 is CASSFQLAGTDTQYF. CDR3 in DNA: TGTGCCAGCAGTTTCCAACTAGCGGGCACAGATACGCAGTATTTT.

This clonotype was observed many times. The V call is TRBV7-8, the J call TRBJ1-5; the D is unclear. There are 11 residues in the CDR3. Germline lookup yields CDR1 SGHVS and CDR2 FQNEAQ. The V and J ends lost 4 bases and 9 bases respectively, with 7 bases between them. CDR3 sequence: CASSSPGPQHF. CDR3 in DNA: TGTGCCAGCAGCTCCCCCGGGCCCCAGCATTTT.

This clonotype was seen a few times. The rearrangement links TRBV6-2 or TRBV6-3 to TRBJ2-2, with D tentatively TRBD1 or TRBD2 (5 bases each). CDR3 length: 13 amino acids. Trimming removed 5 bases from V and 7 bases from J, with 11 bases in between. Germline lookup yields CDR1 MNHEY and CDR2 SVGEGT. CDR3 amino acids: CASSPGTLGELFF. CDR3 bases: TGTGCCAGCAGTCCCGGGACCCTCGGGGAGCTGTTTTTT.

This clonotype has a handful of counts. The chain recombines TRBV7-9 with TRBJ2-1, with 8 bases matching TRBD2. Germline assignment: CDR1 SEHNR and CDR2 FQNEAQ (reference sequence). V gave up 2 bases and J gave up 8 bases; unmatched junction bases: 14. This CDR3 region has 17 residues. The CDR3 nucleotides are TGTGCCAGCAGCTTAAACACGGGGGGGCCAGGTATCTATGAGCAGTTCTTC. Amino acid sequence: CASSLNTGGPGIYEQFF.

The V call is TRBV7-8, the J call TRBJ2-1; 8 nucleotides align to TRBD1. From germline, CDR1 is SGHVS and CDR2 FQNEAQ. V lost 4 bases and J lost 2; bases outside the gene matches: 4. This CDR3 comprises 15 residues. The CDR3 is CASSSTGVTYNEQFF. CDR3 nucleotides: TGTGCCAGCAGCTCGACAGGGGTCACCTACAATGAGCAGTTCTTC.

This clonotype was found a few times. V is TRBV4-3 and J is TRBJ1-5; D is ambiguous. The CDR3 runs to 13 residues. V lost 4 bases, J lost 7 bases, and 11 bases lay in between. Germline V gene data show CDR1 as LGHNA and CDR2 as YSLEER. CDR3 sequence (DNA): TGCGCCAGCAGCCTCAGGCTGTCGCAGCCCCAGCATTTT. It yields the protein CASSLRLSQPQHF.

This clonotype occurred many times. J is TRBJ2-1 and V is TRBV7-6; the match to TRBD1 covers 9 bases. The germline gives CDR1 SGHVS, CDR2 FNYEAQ. V dropped 3 bases and J dropped 2; count of bases not matched to a gene: 2. This CDR3 region has 15 residues. CDR3 protein: CASSFRDRAYNEQFF. DNA of the CDR3: TGTGCCAGCAGCTTCCGGGACAGGGCCTACAATGAGCAGTTCTTC. The whole variable domain, filled in from reference TRBV7-6 and TRBJ2-1, reads GAGVSQSPRYKVTKRGQDVALRCDPISGHVSLYWYRQALGQGPEFLTYFNYEAQQDKSGLPNDRFSAERPEGSISTLTIQRTEQRDSAMYRCASSFRDRAYNEQFFGPGTRLTVL.